The clone carrying this TCR beta chain was counted once. Its antigen is as yet unknown. TCRdb's copy holds only in-frame clones and misses some; the assay was immunoSEQ multiplex PCR. The table records roughly 330,000 clones, approximately 86% of them present only once. This sample stems from a study of cytomegalovirus exposure and HLA in healthy donors. Looking at the study overall: The 120 validation repertoires, a later analysis reported, used the same platform as the roughly 660 repertoires from the first cohort.

V was pared by 5 bases and J by 8 bases, with 11 bases of the junction left unmatched. CDR1 and CDR2 (germline): SGHAT, FQNNGV. The CDR3 is made up of 14 amino acids. Whole-study findings and limits: For cytomegalovirus status, the classifier reportedly gave diagnoses with high specificity and sensitivity.

Separate from the approximately 720-subject first cohort, the roughly 110-subject validation cohort was the one that the donors belonged to. The source is a young woman in good health and CMV-seropositive. Sequencing used PBMCs. The J gene is TRBJ1-2, the V gene TRBV11-2; 7 nucleotides agree with TRBD1. The CDR3 bases are TGTGCCAGCAGCAACAGGGGCTCCGGCGGCGGCTACACCTTC. Its protein product is CASSNRGSGGGYTF.